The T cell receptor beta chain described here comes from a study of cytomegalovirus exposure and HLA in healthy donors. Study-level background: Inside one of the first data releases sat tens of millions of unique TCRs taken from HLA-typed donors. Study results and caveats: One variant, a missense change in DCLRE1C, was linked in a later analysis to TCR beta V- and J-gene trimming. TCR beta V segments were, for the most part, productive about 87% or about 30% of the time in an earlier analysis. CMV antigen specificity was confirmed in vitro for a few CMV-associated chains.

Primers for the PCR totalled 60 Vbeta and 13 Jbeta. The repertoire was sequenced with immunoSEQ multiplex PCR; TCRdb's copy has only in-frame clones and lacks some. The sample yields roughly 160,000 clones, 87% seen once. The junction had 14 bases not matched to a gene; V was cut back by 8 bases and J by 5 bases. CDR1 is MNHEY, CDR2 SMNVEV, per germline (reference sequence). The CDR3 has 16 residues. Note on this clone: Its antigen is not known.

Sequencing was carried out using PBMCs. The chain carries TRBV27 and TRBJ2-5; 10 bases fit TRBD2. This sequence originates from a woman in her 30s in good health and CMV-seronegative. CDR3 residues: CASSPPSGSFAETQYF. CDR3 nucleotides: TGTGCCAGCTCCCCACCTAGCGGGAGTTTCGCGGAGACCCAGTACTTC.